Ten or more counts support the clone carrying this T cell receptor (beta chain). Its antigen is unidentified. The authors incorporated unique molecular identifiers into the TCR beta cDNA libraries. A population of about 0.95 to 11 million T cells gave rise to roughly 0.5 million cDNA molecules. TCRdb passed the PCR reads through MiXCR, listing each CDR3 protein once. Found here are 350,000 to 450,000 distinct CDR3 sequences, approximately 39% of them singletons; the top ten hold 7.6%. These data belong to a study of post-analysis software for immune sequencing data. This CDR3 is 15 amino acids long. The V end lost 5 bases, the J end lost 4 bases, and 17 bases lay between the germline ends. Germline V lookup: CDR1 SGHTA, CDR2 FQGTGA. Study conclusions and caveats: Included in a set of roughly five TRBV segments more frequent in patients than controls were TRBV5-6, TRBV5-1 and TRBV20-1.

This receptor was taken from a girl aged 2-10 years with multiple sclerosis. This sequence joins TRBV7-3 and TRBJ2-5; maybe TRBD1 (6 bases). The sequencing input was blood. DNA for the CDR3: TGTGCCAGCAGCCTCACGTCCCAGGGGCGAGAGACCCAGTACTTC. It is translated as CASSLTSQGRETQYF.